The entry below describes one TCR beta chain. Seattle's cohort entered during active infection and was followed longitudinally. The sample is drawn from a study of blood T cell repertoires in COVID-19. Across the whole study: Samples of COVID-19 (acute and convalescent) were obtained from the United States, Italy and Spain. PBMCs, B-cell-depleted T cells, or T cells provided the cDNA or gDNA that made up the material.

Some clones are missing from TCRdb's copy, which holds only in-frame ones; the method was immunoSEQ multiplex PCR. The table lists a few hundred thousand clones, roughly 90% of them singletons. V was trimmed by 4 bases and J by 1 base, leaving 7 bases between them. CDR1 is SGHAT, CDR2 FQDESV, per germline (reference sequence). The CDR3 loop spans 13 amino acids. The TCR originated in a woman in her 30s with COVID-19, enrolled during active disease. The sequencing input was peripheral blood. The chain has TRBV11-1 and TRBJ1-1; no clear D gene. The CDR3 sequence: CASSSAANTEAFF. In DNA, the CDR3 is TGTGCCAGCAGCTCAGCGGCGAACACTGAAGCTTTCTTT.